These 5 T cell receptor beta chains came from one sample sequenced in a study of T cells in Graves' hyperthyroidism and ophthalmopathy. Amplified TCR beta CDR3 regions came from RNA transcripts. With the HTBI primer set, the TCR CDR3 went through a first round of RT-PCR. TCRdb ran MiXCR on the multiplex PCR reads and lists one entry per CDR3 protein. The sample has 300,000 to 450,000 distinct CDR3 sequences, 15% to 19% seen once; the top ten hold about a quarter. The source material was blood. The source of these receptors is a woman younger than 35 with Graves' hyperthyroidism that later progressed to Graves' ophthalmopathy.

The rearrangement joins TRBV18 to TRBJ2-3; the match to TRBD2 covers 9 bases. V gave up 1 base and J gave up 0 bases; unmatched junction bases: 5. The germline V gene has CDR1 KGHSH and CDR2 LQKENI. The CDR3 consists of 17 residues. CDR3 region: CASSPQSSGASTDTQYF. The DNA for the CDR3 is TGTGCCAGCTCACCACAGTCTAGCGGGGCGAGCACAGATACGCAGTATTTT.

This chain uses TRBV14 with TRBJ1-2; 7 positions match TRBD1. This CDR3 region has 13 residues. J was trimmed by 8 bases and V by 0 bases; bases with no gene match: 3. Per germline, CDR1 SGHDN and CDR2 FVKESK. This CDR3 reads CASSQDRGYGYTF. The CDR3 DNA sequence: TGTGCCAGCAGCCAAGACAGGGGGTACGGCTACACCTTC.

At least ten counts were recorded for this clonotype. The CDR3 nucleotides read TGTGCCAGCAGTCGCGCCCCTCGCGAGCAGTACTTC. It translates to CASSRAPREQYF. This sequence joins TRBV6-2 or TRBV6-3 and TRBJ2-7; D remains ambiguous. Germline CDR1 MNHEY, CDR2 SVGEGT. This CDR3 is built from 12 residues. V was cut by 5 bases and J by 6 bases, with 11 bases left in between.

This clonotype has ten or more counts. The J gene is TRBJ2-2, the V gene TRBV5-1; 7 bases align to TRBD1. This CDR3 contains 14 residues. After removal of 4 bases from V and 4 bases from J, the junction contained 4 bases not matched to a gene. Germline V CDR1 and CDR2: SGHRS, YFSETQ. CDR3 DNA: TGCGCCAGCAGCCCACAGGGGATCACCGGGGAGCTGTTTTTT. It specifies CASSPQGITGELFF.

In its sample, this clonotype was seen many times. CDR3 bases: TGTGCCAGCAGCCCGGGACAGGGGAACACTGAAGCTTTCTTT. This codes for CASSPGQGNTEAFF. The chain has TRBV3-1 and TRBJ1-1; 9 nucleotides align to TRBD1. There are 14 residues in the CDR3. V dropped 4 bases and J dropped 1; count of bases not matched to a gene: 1. Germline CDR1 is LGHDT and CDR2 is YNNKEL (reference sequence).